This T cell receptor beta chain was recorded in a study of PD-L1 blockade in urothelial cancer. Study-wide results and limits: Sub-median blood TCR clonality before treatment predicted longer survival.

What went into each PCR as a spike was synthetic TCR analog templates. Generated by immunoSEQ multiplex PCR, the TCRdb table keeps only in-frame clones and is missing some. The repertoire holds about 70,000 clones, approximately 87% seen once, with over 4% in the top ten. The CDR3 consists of 10 residues. CDR1 is MDHEN and CDR2 is SYDVKM in the germline V gene. The V gene lost 5 bases and the J gene lost 8 bases, with 4 bases spanning the gap. This clone was seen a few times. Its antigen is not identified. This sample's time point: pretreatment peripheral blood. The rearrangement joins TRBV28 to TRBJ2-1; D call uncertain. Sample: PBMCs, taken around atezolizumab (anti-PD-L1) treatment. This receptor was obtained from a man between 65 and 85 years old with urothelial cancer. The CDR3 DNA follows: TGTGCCAGCAGTCGGTATGAGCAGTTCTTC. As protein: CASSRYEQFF.